This T cell receptor (beta chain) is drawn from a study of metastatic and nonmetastatic thyroid tumors. In the study overall: Across peripheral blood and tumor or nodule tissue samples taken from malignant and benign thyroid patients, the repertoires were compared with one another.

Regarding the study as a whole: In blood and tumor, TCR beta diversity was reportedly significantly higher in malignant thyroid tumors than in benign nodules.

This clone was recorded only once. The antigen remains undetermined. The length of the CDR3 is 12 residues. Germline V lookup: CDR1 DFQATT, CDR2 SNEGSKA (reference sequence). The ends were cut back, 0 bases at V and 4 bases at J, with 7 bases in the middle. TCRdb re-called clones via MiXCR from the PCR reads. Among 30,000 to 40,000 clones listed, 35% to 45% were seen once. All patients were treatment-naive before thyroid surgery. The source is a female donor with papillary thyroid cancer or a benign thyroid nodule (not recorded which). Some clones in this sample may be carry-over from other donors' samples. The rearrangement uses TRBV20-1 and TRBJ2-7, with unresolved D. Material: tumor tissue. Written as DNA, the CDR3 is TGCAGTGCTAGAGATTTGGGTTACGAGCAGTACTTC. It yields the protein CSARDLGYEQYF.